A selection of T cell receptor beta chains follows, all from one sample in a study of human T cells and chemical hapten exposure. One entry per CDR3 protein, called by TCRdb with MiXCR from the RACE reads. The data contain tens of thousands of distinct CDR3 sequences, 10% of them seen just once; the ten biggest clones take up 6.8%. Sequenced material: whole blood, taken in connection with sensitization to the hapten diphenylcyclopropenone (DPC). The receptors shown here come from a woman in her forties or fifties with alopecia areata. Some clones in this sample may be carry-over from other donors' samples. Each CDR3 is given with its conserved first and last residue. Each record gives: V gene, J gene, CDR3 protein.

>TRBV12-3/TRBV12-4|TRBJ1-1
CASSLARDRTKAFF
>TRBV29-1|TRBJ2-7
CSVVHTKGYEQYF
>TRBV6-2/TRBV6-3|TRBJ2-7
CASSSGRTYEQYF
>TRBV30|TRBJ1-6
CARSGQLGGTLHF
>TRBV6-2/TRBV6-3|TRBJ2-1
CASRGDRYNEQFF
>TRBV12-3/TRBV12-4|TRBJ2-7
CASSFRSPPRSYEQYF
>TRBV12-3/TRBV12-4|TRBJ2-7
CASSTWTGYEQYF
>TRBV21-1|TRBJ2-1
CASSKGQFF
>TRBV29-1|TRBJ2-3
CSVAPQGFADTQYF
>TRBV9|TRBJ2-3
CASSAQGHSTDTQYF
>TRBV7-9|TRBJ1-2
CASSLEIRWSGYTF
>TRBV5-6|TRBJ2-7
CASSWDIRPYEQYF
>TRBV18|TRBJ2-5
CASSPPPDRALSRTQYF
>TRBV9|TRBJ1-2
CASSVGDNYGYTF
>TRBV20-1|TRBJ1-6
CSASPLSPYNSPLHF
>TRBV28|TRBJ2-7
CASSLLTRGYGYEQYF
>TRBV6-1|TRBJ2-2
CASSTQRTSAGELFF
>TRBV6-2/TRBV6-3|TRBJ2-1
CASRDRGYNEQFF
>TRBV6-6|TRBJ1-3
CASSSRTVSGNTIYF
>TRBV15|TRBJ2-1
CATSRGTSGSQDEQFF
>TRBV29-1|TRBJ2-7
CSVRGSGEQYF
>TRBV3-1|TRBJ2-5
CASSQDGTSARQYF
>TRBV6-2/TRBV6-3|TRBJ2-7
CASSWVNEQYF
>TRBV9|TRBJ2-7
CASSAELAGAGEQYF
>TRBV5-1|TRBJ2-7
CASSLAAGTSGSEQYF
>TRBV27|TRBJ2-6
CASSSYGTSGRGSGANVLTF
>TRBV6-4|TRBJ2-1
CASSDWVGREQFF
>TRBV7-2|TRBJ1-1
CASSLEAFVSTEAFF
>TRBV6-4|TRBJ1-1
CASAKTGGRTEAFF
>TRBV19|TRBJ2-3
CASSLLAGTDTQYF
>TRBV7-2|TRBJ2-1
CASSSTSGSGNEQFF
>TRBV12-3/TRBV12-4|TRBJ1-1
CASSYGTGNTEAFF
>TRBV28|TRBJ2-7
CASRPPGTGAEQYF
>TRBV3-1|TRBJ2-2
CASSQGGPQNTGELFF
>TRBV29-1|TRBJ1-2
CSAPGGVYGYTF
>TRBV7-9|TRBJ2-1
CASSLAPEVEQFF
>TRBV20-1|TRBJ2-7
CSASRGLAGSYEQYF
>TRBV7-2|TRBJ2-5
CASSKTSGQETQYF
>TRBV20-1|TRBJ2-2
CSAPPAGSNTGELFF
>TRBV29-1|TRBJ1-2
CSVVRLMDGYTF